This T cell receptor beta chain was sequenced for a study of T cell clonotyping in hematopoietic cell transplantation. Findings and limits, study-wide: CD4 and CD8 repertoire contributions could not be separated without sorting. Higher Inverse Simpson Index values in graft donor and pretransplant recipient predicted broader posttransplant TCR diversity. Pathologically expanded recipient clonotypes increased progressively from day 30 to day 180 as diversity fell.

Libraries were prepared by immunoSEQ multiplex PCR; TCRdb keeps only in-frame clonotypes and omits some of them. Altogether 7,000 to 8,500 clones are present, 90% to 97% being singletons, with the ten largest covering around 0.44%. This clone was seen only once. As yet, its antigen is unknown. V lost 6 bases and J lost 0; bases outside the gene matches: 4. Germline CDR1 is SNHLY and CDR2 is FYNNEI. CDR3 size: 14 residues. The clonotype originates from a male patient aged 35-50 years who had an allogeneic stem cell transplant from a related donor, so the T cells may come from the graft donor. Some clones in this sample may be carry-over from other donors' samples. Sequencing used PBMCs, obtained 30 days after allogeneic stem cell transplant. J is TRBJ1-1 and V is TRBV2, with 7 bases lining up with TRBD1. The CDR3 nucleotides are TGTGCCAGCAGGGGGACAGACATGAACACTGAAGCTTTCTTT. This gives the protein CASRGTDMNTEAFF.